Listed below are T cell receptor beta chains from one sample, sequenced in a study of blood T cell dynamics during melanoma immunotherapy. TCRdb's copy holds only in-frame clones and misses some; the assay was immunoSEQ multiplex PCR. The sample shows about 16,000 clones, around 88% of them seen only once. This specimen was blood, taken from a patient treated with checkpoint blockade. These receptors originate from a human donor with melanoma. The CDR3 runs from the conserved cysteine through the conserved F or W. The order of the fields is J gene, V gene, D gene, clone size, CDR3 DNA, CDR3 protein. A D gene is named only where the DNA matches it firmly. Clone size appears in some rows only: once, few, many, or a class for an expanded clone.

J: TRBJ1-1; V: TRBV5-6; D: -; size: -; DNA: TGTGCCAGCAGCTCAACCCTGGCAGGGAACACTGAAGCTTTCTTT; CDR3: CASSSTLAGNTEAFF
J: TRBJ2-3; V: TRBV7-9; D: -; size: -; DNA: TGTGCCAGCAGCTTTTATAGGGCTAGCGGGACAGGAGGCACAGATACGCAGTATTTT; CDR3: CASSFYRASGTGGTDTQYF
J: TRBJ2-1; V: TRBV27; D: -; size: -; DNA: TGTGCCAGCAGTCCATCGGGAGCCGCCTACAATGAGCAGTTCTTC; CDR3: CASSPSGAAYNEQFF
J: TRBJ1-2; V: TRBV18; D: -; size: -; DNA: TGTGCCAGCTCACCACGGCTCAACAGGGAGTCGGATGGCTACACCTTC; CDR3: CASSPRLNRESDGYTF
J: TRBJ2-3; V: TRBV7-9; D: TRBD2; size: -; DNA: TGTGCCAGCAGCTTAGGGCGGGAGACGCAGTATTTT; CDR3: CASSLGRETQYF
J: TRBJ2-7; V: TRBV18; D: -; size: -; DNA: TGTGCCAGCTCACCAGACAGGAGCTACGAGCAGTACTTC; CDR3: CASSPDRSYEQYF
J: TRBJ2-1; V: TRBV5-1; D: -; size: -; DNA: TGCGCCAGCAGCCGAACGCTAGCCGACAATGAGCAGTTCTTC; CDR3: CASSRTLADNEQFF
J: TRBJ2-1; V: TRBV7-9; D: -; size: -; DNA: TGTGCCAGCAGCGGGGGTGAGGGCGTCGACAATGAGCAGTTCTTC; CDR3: CASSGGEGVDNEQFF
J: TRBJ2-7; V: TRBV11-2; D: TRBD1; size: -; DNA: TGTGCCAGCAGCACAGGGGGCGAGCAGTACTTC; CDR3: CASSTGGEQYF
J: TRBJ2-2; V: TRBV30; D: TRBD1; size: -; DNA: TGTGCCTGGAGAGGACAGGGGGCCGGGGAGCTGTTTTTT; CDR3: CAWRGQGAGELFF
J: TRBJ1-2; V: TRBV27; D: -; size: -; DNA: TGTGCCAGCAGTATGGGGACCGCCGGCTATGGCTACACCTTC; CDR3: CASSMGTAGYGYTF
J: TRBJ1-3; V: TRBV19; D: TRBD1; size: -; DNA: TGTGCCAGTAGAGGCCTTCGACAGGGGTTAGAAAACACCATATATTTT; CDR3: CASRGLRQGLENTIYF
J: TRBJ1-5; V: TRBV2; D: -; size: -; DNA: TGTGCCAGCAGTGAACAGGGGCTTGGCAATCAGCCCCAGCATTTT; CDR3: CASSEQGLGNQPQHF
J: TRBJ1-5; V: TRBV6-6; D: TRBD1; size: -; DNA: TGTGCCAGCAGTGACTTCGGACAGGGATGGACCCAGCATTTT; CDR3: CASSDFGQGWTQHF
J: TRBJ1-2; V: TRBV7-2; D: -; size: -; DNA: TGTGCCAGCAGCGCCGAGGGGATCCATGGCTACACCTTC; CDR3: CASSAEGIHGYTF
J: TRBJ2-7; V: TRBV4-3; D: TRBD1; size: -; DNA: TGCGCCAGCAGCCAAGAGTGGCGACAGGGCCACGAGCAGTACTTC; CDR3: CASSQEWRQGHEQYF
J: TRBJ2-7; V: TRBV7-2; D: TRBD2; size: -; DNA: TGTGCCAGCAGCCCTCGGACTAGCGTCTACGAGCAGTACTTC; CDR3: CASSPRTSVYEQYF
J: TRBJ2-3; V: TRBV18; D: TRBD2; size: -; DNA: TGTGCCAGCTCACCGGGACTAGCGTCAACAGATACGCAGTATTTT; CDR3: CASSPGLASTDTQYF
J: TRBJ1-5; V: TRBV6-5; D: -; size: -; DNA: TGTGCCAGCAGACGAGGGGGTTTAGGTCAGCCCCAGCATTTT; CDR3: CASRRGGLGQPQHF
J: TRBJ2-7; V: TRBV4-1; D: -; size: -; DNA: TGCGCCAGCAGCCAAGACCGGGTGATTGCCCACGAGCAGTACTTC; CDR3: CASSQDRVIAHEQYF
J: TRBJ1-6; V: TRBV4-3; D: -; size: -; DNA: TGCGCCAGCAGCCAAGGTGCCAGGGGAAACAATTCACCCCTCCACTTT; CDR3: CASSQGARGNNSPLHF
J: TRBJ2-2; V: TRBV5-1; D: -; size: -; DNA: TGCGCCAGCAGCTTGGGGACCCCGACCGGGGAGCTGTTTTTT; CDR3: CASSLGTPTGELFF
J: TRBJ1-2; V: TRBV19; D: -; size: few; DNA: TGTGCCAGTTCAGACAGGTTTGGTGGCTACACCTTC; CDR3: CASSDRFGGYTF
J: TRBJ2-1; V: TRBV5-6; D: -; size: -; DNA: TGTGCCAGCAGCCCGGGGGTGAGGGAAAGCTCCTACAATGAGCAGTTCTTC; CDR3: CASSPGVRESSYNEQFF
J: TRBJ1-2; V: TRBV9; D: -; size: few; DNA: TGTGCCAGCCAGCGGACAGACTCAAACTATGGCTACACCTTC; CDR3: CASQRTDSNYGYTF
J: TRBJ2-6; V: TRBV19; D: -; size: -; DNA: TGTGCCAGTAGTAGACCTGACTCTGGGGCCAACGTCCTGACTTTC; CDR3: CASSRPDSGANVLTF
J: TRBJ2-5; V: TRBV7-2; D: -; size: -; DNA: TGTGCCAGCAGCTCAGGGCGGCTAGGGGTGCAAGAGACCCAGTACTTC; CDR3: CASSSGRLGVQETQYF
J: TRBJ1-5; V: TRBV6-5; D: -; size: -; DNA: TGTGCCAGCAGTTACTCGAGAGCGAGCAATCAGCCCCAGCATTTT; CDR3: CASSYSRASNQPQHF
J: TRBJ2-7; V: TRBV19; D: -; size: -; DNA: TGTGCCAGTAGTATAGATCTAGCGTACGAGCAGTACTTC; CDR3: CASSIDLAYEQYF
J: TRBJ2-5; V: TRBV30; D: TRBD1; size: -; DNA: TGTGCCTGGGGACAGGGTGAAGAGACCCAGTACTTC; CDR3: CAWGQGEETQYF